This passage covers 14 T cell receptor beta chains from one sample sequenced in a study of cytomegalovirus exposure and HLA in healthy donors. With 60 Vbeta and 13 Jbeta primers, the PCR was carried out. The method was immunoSEQ multiplex PCR; TCRdb's version includes in-frame clones alone and lacks a portion of them. The sample yields around 150,000 clones, about 80% seen once. Sequenced input: PBMCs. Receptors originate from a woman between 45 and 60 years old in good health and CMV-seronegative.

The chain has TRBV29-1 and TRBJ1-1, with D maybe TRBD1 (5 bases). This CDR3 region has 14 residues. Germline V gene sequence: CDR1 SQVTM, CDR2 ANQGSEA. V was cut by 8 bases and J by 0 bases, with 16 bases left in between. DNA for the CDR3: TGCAGCATATATGGGGCGGCTATGAACACTGAAGCTTTCTTT. Protein: CSIYGAAMNTEAFF.

The V gene is TRBV4-3, the J gene TRBJ2-7; tentatively, D is TRBD2 (5 bases). This CDR3 comprises 15 residues. Per germline, CDR1 LGHNA and CDR2 YSLEER. Trimming left V 4 bases short and J 0 bases short, with 13 bases between. Here the CDR3 reads CASSRRIGSSYEQYF. The CDR3 bases are TGCGCCAGCAGCCGACGGATAGGGAGCTCCTACGAGCAGTACTTC.

J is TRBJ2-5 and V is TRBV11-3; possibly TRBD1 for D (7 bases). The V gene lost 2 bases and the J gene lost 5 bases, with 30 bases spanning the gap. The CDR3 runs 20 residues. Per the germline V gene, CDR1 is SGHNT and CDR2 is YENEEA. For the CDR3, the DNA is TGTGCCAGCAGCTTAACTAGATGGGGGGACAGAACCCTTGGTACGGAGACCCAGTACTTC. Amino acid sequence: CASSLTRWGDRTLGTETQYF. Together with reference TRBV11-3 and TRBJ2-5, the CDR3 gives the full variable domain: EAGVVQSPRYKIIEKKQPVAFWCNPISGHNTLYWYLQNLGQGPELLIRYENEEAVDDSQLPKDRFSAERLKGVDSTLKIQPAELGDSAVYLCASSLTRWGDRTLGTETQYFGPGTRLLVL.

The rearrangement joins TRBV28 to TRBJ2-3; 7 bases line up with TRBD2. Germline trimming cut 4 bases from V and 5 bases from J; bases unmatched to any gene: 27. CDR1 and CDR2 from the germline V gene are MDHEN and SYDVKM. The CDR3 totals 21 residues. The CDR3 loop reads CASSSPIGQMGGGPHGDTQYF. In DNA form, the CDR3 reads TGTGCCAGCAGTTCCCCAATCGGCCAAATGGGGGGAGGGCCCCATGGAGATACGCAGTATTTT.

CDR3 in DNA: TGTGCCAGCAGCTTAAGGGGCCGGAACAATGAGCAGTTCTTC. Translating gives CASSLRGRNNEQFF. V usage is TRBV13 and J usage is TRBJ2-1, with D possibly matching TRBD1 (5 bases). The germline CDR1 and CDR2 sequences are PRHDT and FYEKMQ (reference sequence). This CDR3 is built from 14 residues. V was pared by 2 bases and J by 5 bases, with 10 bases between. Variable domain in full (rest from reference TRBV13 and TRBJ2-1): AAGVIQSPRHLIKEKRETATLKCYPIPRHDTVYWYQQGPGQDPQFLISFYEKMQSDKGSIPDRFSAQQFSDYHSELNMSSLELGDSALYFCASSLRGRNNEQFFGPGTRLTVL.

The genes are TRBV5-1 and TRBJ2-3; D is possibly TRBD2 (6 bases). CDR1 and CDR2 from the germline V gene are SGHRS and YFSETQ. V dropped 0 bases and J dropped 4 bases, with 12 bases sitting between them. There are 15 residues in the CDR3. This CDR3 reads CASSLEGREADTQYF. The CDR3 nucleotides are TGCGCCAGCAGCTTGGAGGGCAGGGAGGCAGATACGCAGTATTTT. The full variable domain, in which reference TRBV5-1 and TRBJ2-3 provide the parts outside the CDR3, is KAGVTQTPRYLIKTRGQQVTLSCSPISGHRSVSWYQQTPGQGLQFLFEYFSETQRNKGNFPGRFSGRQFSNSRSEMNVSTLELGDSALYLCASSLEGREADTQYFGPGTRLTVL.

The chain couples TRBV7-6 to TRBJ1-2; 8 nucleotides align to TRBD1. J was trimmed by 8 bases and V by 1 base; bases with no gene match: 9. This CDR3 comprises 15 residues. Germline assignment: CDR1 SGHVS and CDR2 FNYEAQ. Here the CDR3 reads CASSLVQGGTFGYTF. The DNA for the CDR3 is TGTGCCAGCAGCTTAGTACAGGGGGGGACCTTCGGCTACACCTTC.

V gene TRBV5-1 combines with J gene TRBJ1-2; perhaps TRBD1 as D (6 bases). Per the germline V gene, CDR1 is SGHRS and CDR2 is YFSETQ. The V end was cut by 4 bases, the J end by 6 bases, with 16 bases between. The CDR3 is made up of 14 amino acids. The CDR3, as DNA: TGCGCCAGCAGCCATGGACAGACCGGGGATGGCTACACCTTC. This sequence encodes CASSHGQTGDGYTF.

The rearrangement joins TRBV28 to TRBJ1-5; 9 bases align to TRBD1. Germline V gene data show CDR1 as MDHEN and CDR2 as SYDVKM. CDR3 length: 14 amino acids. With 5 bases clipped from V and 7 bases from J, the junction kept 6 bases outside the gene matches. CDR3 protein: CASSAGQGKQPQHF. CDR3 nucleotides: TGTGCCAGCAGTGCCGGACAGGGGAAACAGCCCCAGCATTTT.

The chain uses TRBV7-2 and TRBJ1-2; 7 bases line up with TRBD1. Germline lookup yields CDR1 SGHTA and CDR2 FQGNSA. Losses at the gene ends were 5 bases for V and 4 bases for J; bases not matched to a gene: 4. CDR3 size: 13 residues. The CDR3 sequence is CASSGTGAYGYTF. CDR3 sequence (DNA): TGTGCCAGCAGCGGTACAGGGGCCTATGGCTACACCTTC. Complete variable domain (other parts from reference TRBV7-2 and TRBJ1-2): GAGVSQSPSNKVTEKGKDVELRCDPISGHTALYWYRQSLGQGLEFLIYFQGNSAPDKSGLPSDRFSAERTGGSVSTLTIQRTQQEDSAVYLCASSGTGAYGYTFGSGTRLTVV.

This sequence joins TRBV7-8 and TRBJ2-7, with 7 bases fitting TRBD1. The ends lost 5 bases at V and 4 bases at J; junction bases unmatched: 11. This CDR3 comprises 15 residues. Germline V gene sequence: CDR1 SGHVS, CDR2 FQNEAQ. The CDR3 here is CASSISRDRLYEQYF. The CDR3 nucleotides read TGTGCCAGCAGCATAAGCCGGGACAGACTTTACGAGCAGTACTTC.

The genes are TRBV5-1 and TRBJ2-4; 8 bases agree with TRBD2. The V gene end was trimmed by 3 bases and the J gene end by 4 bases; junction bases not matched to a gene: 3. Looked up from germline, CDR1 is SGHRS and CDR2 is YFSETQ. The CDR3 runs 14 residues. The CDR3 reads CASSSVAGKNIQYF. For the CDR3, the DNA is TGCGCCAGCAGCTCGGTAGCGGGGAAAAACATTCAGTACTTC.

The chain has TRBV7-2 and TRBJ2-1, with TRBD2 identical over 12 bases. The CDR3 totals 15 residues. The junction had 5 bases not matched to a gene; V was cut back by 5 bases and J by 6 bases. CDR1 is SGHTA, CDR2 FQGNSA, per germline. The CDR3 loop is CASSQPGLAGNEQFF. CDR3 DNA: TGTGCCAGCAGCCAACCGGGACTAGCGGGCAATGAGCAGTTCTTC.

The CDR3 sequence: CASSQGTSGSYNEQFF. The CDR3 bases are TGTGCCAGCAGCCAGGGGACTAGCGGGAGTTACAATGAGCAGTTCTTC. The chain combines TRBV4-2 with TRBJ2-1; 14 bases fit TRBD2. Germline-derived CDR1 and CDR2 are LGHNA and YNFKEQ. With 3 bases clipped from V and 4 bases from J, the junction kept 2 bases outside the gene matches. The CDR3 totals 16 residues.